This TCR beta chain was identified during a study of T cells after somatic rescue of genetic block (dated by TCRdb to 2019 to 2021). Regarding the study in general: The study assessed how robust, over the long term, a T-cell system was when the system had developed through somatic rescue of a genetic block in T-cell development.

Regarding this clone: Its antigen remains unidentified. The junction departs from the called germline gene at one end, perhaps through a read error.

The library was prepared using the immunoSEQ multiplex PCR assay. The table comes from immuneACCESS by way of TCRdb, which keeps in-frame sequences with V and J called. Part of the clones is missing from these tables; in studies checked, under half for an unresolved V gene and the rest for unknown reasons. The sample records about 15,000 clones, roughly two thirds of which are singletons. In total, the top ten clones hold 12% to 15% of the sample. This TCR came from a boy aged 10-17 years. The sample comprised peripheral blood mononuclear cells (PBMCs).

The bases read TGTGCCAGCAGCTTAGAATCCGGACTTAAAGCCGCCTTC. This sequence encodes CASSLESGLKAAF. The sequence links TRBV11-2 to TRBJ2-4, and TRBD2 may be the D gene, going by 5 matching bases. From cysteine to phenylalanine, the CDR3 is 13 amino acids long. Only the CDR3 DNA stays, 39 bases, in frame from base 1. From a lookup of the germline V gene, CDR1 and CDR2 are SGHAT and FQNNGV.